The 14 T cell receptor beta chains reported below all come from one sample, sequenced in a study of T cells after yellow fever vaccination. MiXCR, run by TCRdb on the 5' RACE reads, gives a single entry per CDR3 protein. The sample carries approximately 120,000 distinct CDR3 sequences, roughly 15% recorded once. This material consisted of CD8+ T cells sorted from PBMCs, taken 5 days after the yellow fever booster vaccination. These receptors were obtained from a man aged 18 to 35 who received the YFV17D yellow fever vaccine.

This clonotype has a handful of counts. The chain uses TRBV20-1 and TRBJ2-2, with TRBD1 matching over 7 bases. This CDR3 is 18 amino acids long. The V and J ends lost 0 bases and 0 bases, in that order; junction bases with no gene match: 10. Germline V gene data show CDR1 as DFQATT and CDR2 as SNEGSKA (reference sequence). CDR3 sequence (DNA): TGCAGTGCTAGAGATGCTCGCAGGGGGATCGCGAACACCGGGGAGCTGTTTTTT. Translating gives CSARDARRGIANTGELFF.

The DNA of the CDR3 is TGTGCCAGCAGTTTAACAGGAGCCGACGAGCAGTACTTC. Translating gives CASSLTGADEQYF. This chain uses TRBV12-3 or TRBV12-4 with TRBJ2-7; D might be TRBD1 (5 bases). With 2 bases removed from V and 5 bases from J, the gap between germline ends came to 10 bases. The CDR3 has 13 amino acids.

The rearrangement links TRBV7-2 to TRBJ2-3; the D is unclear. Deletions cut 5 bases from V and 0 bases from J, with 9 bases between. Germline CDR1 reads SGHTA; CDR2 reads FQGNSA. This CDR3 spans 14 amino acids. CDR3 residues: CASSTSTSTDTQYF. In nucleotides, the CDR3 is TGTGCCAGCAGCACCTCTACTAGCACAGATACGCAGTATTTT.

The chain is built from TRBV29-1 and TRBJ2-5, with a tentative D call TRBD2 (6 bases). The CDR3 spans 13 residues. V was pared by 6 bases and J by 1 base, with 12 bases between. Germline CDR1 SQVTM, CDR2 ANQGSEA. The CDR3 DNA reads as TGCAGCGTCGGGGACTCCCTCCAAGAGACCCAGTACTTC. Translating it yields CSVGDSLQETQYF. Complete variable domain (other parts from reference TRBV29-1 and TRBJ2-5): SAVISQKPSRDICQRGTSLTIQCQVDSQVTMMFWYRQQPGQSLTLIATANQGSEATYESGFVIDKFPISRPNLTFSTLTVSNMSPEDSSIYLCSVGDSLQETQYFGPGTRLLVL.

The chain employs TRBV7-2 and TRBJ2-7; a weak D match, TRBD2 (5 bases). Trimming took 4 bases from V and 6 from J, leaving 16 bases between them. The length of the CDR3 is 14 residues. Germline V lookup: CDR1 SGHTA, CDR2 FQGNSA. The CDR3 region is CASSSMTPAGEQYV. CDR3 DNA: TGTGCCAGCAGCTCTATGACACCGGCGGGCGAGCAGTACGTC.

The chain employs TRBV13 and TRBJ1-1, with D perhaps TRBD1 (5 bases). V lost 2 bases and J lost 3, with 7 bases in between. CDR3 size: 13 residues. Germline values: CDR1 PRHDT, CDR2 FYEKMQ (reference sequence). The CDR3 sequence is CASSLIGDTEAFF. The CDR3, as DNA: TGTGCCAGCAGCTTAATAGGGGACACTGAAGCTTTCTTT.

This clonotype turned up a few times. The chain joins TRBV7-2 to TRBJ2-1; D is unresolved. The CDR3 contains 15 residues. V lost 1 base, J lost 2 bases, and 9 bases lay in between. Germline CDR1 SGHTA, CDR2 FQGNSA. This CDR3 is CASSLEYLAYNEQFF. CDR3 nucleotides: TGTGCCAGCAGCTTAGAGTATCTAGCCTACAATGAGCAGTTCTTC.

This clonotype was found a few times. The rearrangement joins TRBV12-3 or TRBV12-4 to TRBJ2-2, with D maybe TRBD2 (5 bases). This CDR3 has 18 residues. Trimming took off 10 bases at V and 1 base at J, with 25 bases between the two ends. The CDR3 sequence is CATNVGLPVGENTGELFF. The CDR3 coding sequence is TGTGCCACCAATGTTGGACTCCCGGTTGGGGAGAACACCGGGGAGCTGTTTTTT.

This clonotype has a handful of counts. The chain couples TRBV24-1 to TRBJ2-1; 10 positions agree with TRBD1. Looked up from germline, CDR1 is KGHDR and CDR2 is SFDVKD. There are 17 residues in the CDR3. V shed 1 base, J shed 5 bases, and the junction held 7 bases outside the gene matches. CDR3 in DNA: TGTGCCACCAGTGATTTTGTGGGGACAGGGGCCAACAATGAGCAGTTCTTC. It is translated as CATSDFVGTGANNEQFF.

This CDR3 reads CSARDRASNTEAFF. Written as DNA, the CDR3 is TGCAGTGCTAGAGATCGGGCCTCGAACACTGAAGCTTTCTTT. The chain has TRBV20-1 and TRBJ1-1; D call uncertain. This CDR3 has 14 amino acids. Between the trimmed V and J ends, which lost 0 bases and 1 base, there was a span of 9 bases. CDR1 and CDR2 from the germline V gene are DFQATT and SNEGSKA (reference sequence).

The V gene is TRBV5-6, the J gene TRBJ2-7; D uncertain. V lost 0 bases and J 5 bases, leaving 9 bases between the germline ends. The CDR3 covers 13 residues. Germline CDR1 is SGHDT and CDR2 is YYEEEE. CDR3 bases: TGTGCCAGCAGCTTGGCGGCGAGCGACGAGCAGTACGTC. The encoded protein is CASSLAASDEQYV.

The genes are TRBV19 and TRBJ2-1, with unresolved D. Germline CDR1 reads LNHDA; CDR2 reads SQIVND (reference sequence). Trimming shortened V by 7 bases and J by 3 bases, and 13 bases separated the two germline ends. The CDR3 extends over 14 amino acids. The CDR3 loop reads CASTSLDHYNEQFF. DNA for the CDR3: TGTGCCAGTACGTCCCTGGACCACTACAATGAGCAGTTCTTC.

This clonotype was found a few times. In DNA, the CDR3 is TGCGCCAGCAGTCAGACTAGTATCTCCTACGAGCAGTACTTC. Its translation: CASSQTSISYEQYF. The rearrangement uses TRBV4-1 and TRBJ2-7, with a possible D match to TRBD2 (6 bases). Germline CDR1 reads MGHRA; CDR2 reads YSYEKL. This CDR3 is built from 14 residues. With 6 bases removed from V and 0 bases from J, the gap between germline ends came to 12 bases.

This clonotype showed up just a few times. This chain connects TRBV7-6 to TRBJ2-1, with 14 bases aligning to TRBD2. CDR1 and CDR2 from the germline V gene are SGHVS and FNYEAQ. The CDR3 loop spans 18 amino acids. V lost 0 bases and J lost 9; bases outside the gene matches: 10. The DNA of the CDR3 is TGTGCCAGCAGCTTAGCAAGGACTAGCGGGGGGCCTCCCGGTGAGCAGTTCTTC. Translated, it gives CASSLARTSGGPPGEQFF.